Listed here is a single T cell receptor (beta chain). What it binds is not known. This sample stems from a study of T cell responses to AZD1222 COVID-19 vaccine. CDR1 is SGHRS and CDR2 is YFSETQ in the germline V gene. This CDR3 is built from 13 residues. After removal of 4 bases from V and 6 bases from J, the junction contained 3 bases not matched to a gene. Study-level findings and limits: Across spike, vaccine-associated CD4 TCRs were found, dominant at 160-218 and 743-854.

Using immunoSEQ multiplex PCR, the repertoire was profiled, and TCRdb retains in-frame clones only, with some absent. The table shows about 35,000 clones, with roughly 90% occurring only once. The chain recombines TRBV5-1 with TRBJ2-3; 9 bases line up with TRBD1. This TCR was sampled from an adult in good health. The material was peripheral blood, obtained on day 0 of AZD1222 vaccination. The CDR3: CASSPGTGDTQYF. In nucleotides, the CDR3 is TGCGCCAGCAGCCCCGGGACAGGGGATACGCAGTATTTT. Using reference TRBV5-1 and TRBJ2-3 for the parts outside the CDR3, the full variable domain is KAGVTQTPRYLIKTRGQQVTLSCSPISGHRSVSWYQQTPGQGLQFLFEYFSETQRNKGNFPGRFSGRQFSNSRSEMNVSTLELGDSALYLCASSPGTGDTQYFGPGTRLTVL.